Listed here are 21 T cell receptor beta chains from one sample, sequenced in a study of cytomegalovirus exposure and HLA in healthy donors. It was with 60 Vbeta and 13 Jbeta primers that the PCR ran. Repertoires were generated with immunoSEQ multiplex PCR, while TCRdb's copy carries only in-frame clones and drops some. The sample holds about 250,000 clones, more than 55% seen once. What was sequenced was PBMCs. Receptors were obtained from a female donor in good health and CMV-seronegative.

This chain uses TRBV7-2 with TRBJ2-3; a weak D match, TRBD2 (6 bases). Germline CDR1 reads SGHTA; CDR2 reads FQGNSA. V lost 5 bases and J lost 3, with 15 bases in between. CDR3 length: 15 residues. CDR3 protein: CASSDVAVGTDTQYF. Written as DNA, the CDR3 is TGTGCCAGCAGCGACGTAGCGGTGGGGACAGATACGCAGTATTTT.

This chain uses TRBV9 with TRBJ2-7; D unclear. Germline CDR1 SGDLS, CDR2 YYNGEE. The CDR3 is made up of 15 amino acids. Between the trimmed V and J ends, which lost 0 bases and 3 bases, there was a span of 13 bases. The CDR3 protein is CASSVAVSDLYEQYF. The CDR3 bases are TGTGCCAGCAGCGTAGCTGTCTCAGATCTCTACGAGCAGTACTTC.

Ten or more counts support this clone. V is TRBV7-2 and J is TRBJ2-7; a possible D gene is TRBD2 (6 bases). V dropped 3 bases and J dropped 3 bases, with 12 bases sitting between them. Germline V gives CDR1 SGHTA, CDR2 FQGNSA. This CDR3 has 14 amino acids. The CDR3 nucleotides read TGTGCCAGCAGCTTCCTCGGCGGGGACTACGAGCAGTACTTC. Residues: CASSFLGGDYEQYF.

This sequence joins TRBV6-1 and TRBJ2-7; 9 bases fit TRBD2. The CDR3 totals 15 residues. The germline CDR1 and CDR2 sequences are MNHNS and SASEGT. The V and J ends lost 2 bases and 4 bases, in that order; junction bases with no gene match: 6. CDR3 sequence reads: CASSELAGSVYEQYF. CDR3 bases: TGTGCCAGCAGTGAACTAGCGGGAAGTGTATACGAGCAGTACTTC.

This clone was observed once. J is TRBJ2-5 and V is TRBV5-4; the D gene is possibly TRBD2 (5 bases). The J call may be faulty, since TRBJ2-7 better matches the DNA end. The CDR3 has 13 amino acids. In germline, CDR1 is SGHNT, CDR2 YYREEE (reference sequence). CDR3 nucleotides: TGTGCCAGCAGCTTGGGGGAGCCCGACGAGCAGTACTTC. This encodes CASSLGEPDEQYF.

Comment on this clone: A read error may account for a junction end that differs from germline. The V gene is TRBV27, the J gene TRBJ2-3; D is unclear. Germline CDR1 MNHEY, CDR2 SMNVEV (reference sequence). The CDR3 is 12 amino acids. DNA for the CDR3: TGTGCCAGCAGTTTTTACGGAGATACGCGGTATTTT. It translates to CASSFYGDTRYF.

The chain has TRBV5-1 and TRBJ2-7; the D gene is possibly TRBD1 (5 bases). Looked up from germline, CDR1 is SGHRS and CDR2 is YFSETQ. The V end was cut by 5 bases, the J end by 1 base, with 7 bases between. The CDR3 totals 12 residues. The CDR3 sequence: CASSDSSYEQYF. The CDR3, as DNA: TGCGCCAGCAGTGACAGTTCCTACGAGCAGTACTTC.

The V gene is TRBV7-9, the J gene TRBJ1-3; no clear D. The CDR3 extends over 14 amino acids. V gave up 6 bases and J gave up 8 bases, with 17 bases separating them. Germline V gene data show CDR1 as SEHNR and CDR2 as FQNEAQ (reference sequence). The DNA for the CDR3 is TGTGCCAGCAGGGGGATTGGAGGGCGTGACACCATATATTTT. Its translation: CASRGIGGRDTIYF. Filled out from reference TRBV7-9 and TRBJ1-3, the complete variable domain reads DTGVSQNPRHKITKRGQNVTFRCDPISEHNRLYWYRQTLGQGPEFLTYFQNEAQLEKSRLLSDRFSAERPKGSFSTLEIQRTEQGDSAMYLCASRGIGGRDTIYFGEGSWLTVV.

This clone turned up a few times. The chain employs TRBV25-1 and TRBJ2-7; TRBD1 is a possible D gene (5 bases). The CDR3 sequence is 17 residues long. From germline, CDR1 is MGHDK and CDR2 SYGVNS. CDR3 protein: CTHSPPGYGACSYEQYF. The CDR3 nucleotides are TGTACCCATAGCCCCCCAGGGTATGGAGCCTGTTCCTACGAGCAGTACTTC.

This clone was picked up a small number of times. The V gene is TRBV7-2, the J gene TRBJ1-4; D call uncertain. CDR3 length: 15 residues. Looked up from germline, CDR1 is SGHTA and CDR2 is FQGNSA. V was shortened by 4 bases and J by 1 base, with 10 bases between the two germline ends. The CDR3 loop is CASSSGIVTNEKLFF. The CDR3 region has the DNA TGTGCCAGCAGCTCCGGGATCGTAACTAATGAAAAACTGTTTTTT.

For the CDR3, the DNA is TGTGCCAGCAGCTTAATGGTCAGGGTGATGAACACTGAAGCTTTCTTT. This gives the protein CASSLMVRVMNTEAFF. This sequence joins TRBV7-8 and TRBJ1-1; tentative D call: TRBD1 (5 bases). This CDR3 contains 16 residues. Germline-derived CDR1 and CDR2 are SGHVS and FQNEAQ. V was trimmed by 2 bases and J by 0 bases, leaving 13 bases between them.

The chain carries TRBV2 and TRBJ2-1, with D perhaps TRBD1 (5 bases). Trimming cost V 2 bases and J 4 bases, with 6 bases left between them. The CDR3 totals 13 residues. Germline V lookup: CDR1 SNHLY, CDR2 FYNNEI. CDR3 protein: CASSENRYNEQFF. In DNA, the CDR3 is TGTGCCAGCAGTGAAAACAGGTACAATGAGCAGTTCTTC.

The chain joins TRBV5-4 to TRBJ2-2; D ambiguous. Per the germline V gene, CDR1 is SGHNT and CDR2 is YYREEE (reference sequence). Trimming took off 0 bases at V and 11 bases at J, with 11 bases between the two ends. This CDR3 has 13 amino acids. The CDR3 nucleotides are TGTGCCAGCAGCTTGGTGTCAGGTGCTGAGCTGTTTTTT. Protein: CASSLVSGAELFF. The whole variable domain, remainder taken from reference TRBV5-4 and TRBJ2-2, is ETGVTQSPTHLIKTRGQQVTLRCSSQSGHNTVSWYQQALGQGPQFIFQYYREEENGRGNFPPRFSGLQFPNYSSELNVNALELDDSALYLCASSLVSGAELFFGEGSRLTVL.

In nucleotides, the CDR3 is TGTGCCAGCAGCTACAGCGGGCAGAACACCGGGGAGCTGTTTTTT. Residues: CASSYSGQNTGELFF. The chain couples TRBV7-9 to TRBJ2-2; weak D call: TRBD2 (6 bases). Germline V gene sequence: CDR1 SEHNR, CDR2 FQNEAQ (reference sequence). The CDR3 sequence is 15 residues long. V was trimmed by 4 bases and J by 1 base, leaving 10 bases between them. Using reference TRBV7-9 and TRBJ2-2 for the parts outside the CDR3, the full variable domain is DTGVSQNPRHKITKRGQNVTFRCDPISEHNRLYWYRQTLGQGPEFLTYFQNEAQLEKSRLLSDRFSAERPKGSFSTLEIQRTEQGDSAMYLCASSYSGQNTGELFFGEGSRLTVL.

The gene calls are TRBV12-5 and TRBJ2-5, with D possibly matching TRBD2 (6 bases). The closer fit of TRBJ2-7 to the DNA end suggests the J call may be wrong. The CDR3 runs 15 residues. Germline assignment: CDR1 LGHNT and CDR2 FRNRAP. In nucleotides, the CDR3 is TGTGCTAGTGGTTTTGGCGGGAATGACATCTACGAGCAGTACTTC. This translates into CASGFGGNDIYEQYF.

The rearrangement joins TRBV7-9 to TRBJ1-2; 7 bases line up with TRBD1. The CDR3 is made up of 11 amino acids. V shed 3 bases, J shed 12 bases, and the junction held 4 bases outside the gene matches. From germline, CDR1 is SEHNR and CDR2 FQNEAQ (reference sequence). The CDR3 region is CASSFGQVDTF. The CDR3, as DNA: TGTGCCAGCAGCTTTGGACAGGTTGACACCTTC.

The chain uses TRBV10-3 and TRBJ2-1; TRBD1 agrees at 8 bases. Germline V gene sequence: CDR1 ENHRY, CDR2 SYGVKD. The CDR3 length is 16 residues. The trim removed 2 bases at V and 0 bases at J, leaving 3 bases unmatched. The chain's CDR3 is CAISEITGGSYNEQFF. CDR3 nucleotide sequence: TGTGCCATCAGTGAGATTACAGGGGGCTCCTACAATGAGCAGTTCTTC.

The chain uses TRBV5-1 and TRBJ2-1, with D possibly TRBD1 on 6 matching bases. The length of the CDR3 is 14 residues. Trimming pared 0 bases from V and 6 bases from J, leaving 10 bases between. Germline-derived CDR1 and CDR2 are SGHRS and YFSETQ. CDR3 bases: TGCGCCAGCAGCTTGGTGGGGACATTCAATGAGCAGTTCTTC. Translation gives CASSLVGTFNEQFF.

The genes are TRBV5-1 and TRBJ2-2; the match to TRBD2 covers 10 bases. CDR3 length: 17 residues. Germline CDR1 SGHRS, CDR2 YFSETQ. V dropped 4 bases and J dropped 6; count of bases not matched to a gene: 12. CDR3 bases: TGCGCCAGCAGCGGTAATTCGGCTAGCGGGAGATCCGGGGAGCTGTTTTTT. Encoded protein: CASSGNSASGRSGELFF.

CDR3 loop: CASSREGGYTF. CDR3 coding DNA: TGTGCCAGCAGCCGGGAAGGGGGCTACACCTTC. This rearrangement joins TRBV7-2 to TRBJ1-2, with D unclear. V lost 5 bases to trimming and J lost 8 bases, with 9 bases between them. The CDR3 has 11 amino acids. Germline V gene data show CDR1 as SGHTA and CDR2 as FQGNSA.

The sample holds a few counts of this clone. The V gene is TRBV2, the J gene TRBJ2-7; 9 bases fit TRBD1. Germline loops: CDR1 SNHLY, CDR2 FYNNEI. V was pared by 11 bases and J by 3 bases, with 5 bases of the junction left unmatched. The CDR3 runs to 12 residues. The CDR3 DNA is TGTGCCGGGACAGGGTTAGGCTACGAGCAGTACTTC. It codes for CAGTGLGYEQYF.